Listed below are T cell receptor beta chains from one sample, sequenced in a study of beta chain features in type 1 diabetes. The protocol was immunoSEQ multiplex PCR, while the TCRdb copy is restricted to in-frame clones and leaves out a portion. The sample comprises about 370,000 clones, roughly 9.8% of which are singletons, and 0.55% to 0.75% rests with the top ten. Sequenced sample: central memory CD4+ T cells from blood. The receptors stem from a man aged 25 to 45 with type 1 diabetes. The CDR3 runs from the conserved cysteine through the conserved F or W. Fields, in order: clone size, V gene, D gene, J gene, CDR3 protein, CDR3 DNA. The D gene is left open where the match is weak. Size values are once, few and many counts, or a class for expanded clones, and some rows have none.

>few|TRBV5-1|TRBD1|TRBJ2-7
CASSVGTAYEQYF
TGCGCCAGCAGCGTAGGGACAGCCTACGAGCAGTACTTC
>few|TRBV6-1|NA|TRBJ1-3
CASSETMMDSYIYF
TGTGCCAGCAGTGAAACAATGATGGACAGTTACATATATTTT
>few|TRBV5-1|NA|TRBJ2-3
CASSSDREGDTQYF
TGCGCCAGCAGCTCGGACAGGGAGGGAGATACGCAGTATTTT
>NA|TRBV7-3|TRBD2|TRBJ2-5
CASSSGLAEETQYF
TGTGCCAGCAGCTCGGGACTAGCGGAAGAGACCCAGTACTTC
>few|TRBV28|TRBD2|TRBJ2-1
CASSLYGGRESYNEQFF
TGTGCCAGCAGTTTATATGGCGGGAGGGAATCCTACAATGAGCAGTTCTTC
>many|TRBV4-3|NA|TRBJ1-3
CASSQDSQYGNTIYF
TGCGCCAGCAGCCAAGATTCCCAGTATGGAAACACCATATATTTT
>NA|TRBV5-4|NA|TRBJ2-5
CASTPGIASDETQYF
TGTGCCAGCACCCCTGGTATAGCCAGCGACGAGACCCAGTACTTC
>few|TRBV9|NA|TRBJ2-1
CASSVASWDYNEQFF
TGTGCCAGCAGCGTAGCTTCGTGGGACTACAATGAGCAGTTCTTC
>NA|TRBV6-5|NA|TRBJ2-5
CASSYSTPYQETQYF
TGTGCCAGCAGTTACTCAACACCCTACCAAGAGACCCAGTACTTC
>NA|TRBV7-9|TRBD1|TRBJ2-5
CASSEGAREQYF
TGTGCCAGCAGTGAGGGGGCGCGTGAGCAGTACTTC
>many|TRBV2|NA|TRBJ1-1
CASSEQGSVTEAFF
TGTGCCAGCAGTGAACAGGGAAGTGTCACTGAAGCTTTCTTT
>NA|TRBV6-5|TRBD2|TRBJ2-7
CASVGTRSYEQYF
TGTGCCAGCGTCGGGACTAGGTCCTACGAGCAGTACTTC
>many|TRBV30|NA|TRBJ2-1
CAWSAFPITGNNEQFF
TGTGCCTGGAGCGCCTTTCCTATAACAGGGAACAATGAGCAGTTCTTC
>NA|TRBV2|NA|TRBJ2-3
CASSSRGGTQYF
TGTGCCAGCAGTTCCCGGGGCGGGACGCAGTATTTT
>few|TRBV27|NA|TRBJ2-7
CASSSLRDGYEQYF
TGTGCCAGCAGTTCACTCCGGGACGGATACGAGCAGTACTTC
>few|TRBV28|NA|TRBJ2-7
CASSLAARKYEQYF
TGTGCCAGCAGTTTAGCGGCTAGAAAATACGAGCAGTACTTC
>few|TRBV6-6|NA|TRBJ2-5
CASSYSPETQYF
TGTGCCAGCAGTTACTCTCCGGAGACCCAGTACTTC
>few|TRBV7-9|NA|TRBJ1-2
CASSLDGNYGYTF
TGTGCCAGCAGCTTAGACGGCAACTATGGCTACACCTTC
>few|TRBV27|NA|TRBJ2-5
CASRSPGLPETQYF
TGTGCCAGCAGATCTCCCGGGTTACCGGAGACCCAGTACTTC
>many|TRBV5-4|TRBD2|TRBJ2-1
CASSLVGSGSFYNEQFF
TGTGCCAGCAGCTTGGTAGGGAGCGGGAGCTTCTACAATGAGCAGTTCTTC
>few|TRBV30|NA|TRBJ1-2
CAWSPGALTGYTF
TGTGCCTGGAGTCCAGGGGCTCTTACGGGCTACACCTTC
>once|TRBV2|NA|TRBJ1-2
CASSENRENNYGYTF
TGTGCCAGCAGTGAAAACAGGGAGAATAACTATGGCTACACCTTC
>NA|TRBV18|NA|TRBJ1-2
CASSPGTPVYGYTF
TGTGCCAGCTCACCGGGGACTCCCGTCTATGGCTACACCTTC
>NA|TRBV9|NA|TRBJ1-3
CASRRGEAGNTIYF
TGTGCCAGCAGAAGAGGAGAGGCGGGAAACACCATATATTTT
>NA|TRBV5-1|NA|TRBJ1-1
CASNLRQDTEAFF
TGCGCCAGCAACCTTAGACAGGACACTGAAGCTTTCTTT
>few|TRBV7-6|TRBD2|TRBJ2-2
CASSVGGEGTGELFF
TGTGCCTCAAGTGTAGGAGGGGAGGGCACCGGGGAGCTGTTTTTT
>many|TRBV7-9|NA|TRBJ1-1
CASSLEAPGAFF
TGTGCCAGCAGCTTAGAAGCTCCAGGAGCTTTCTTT
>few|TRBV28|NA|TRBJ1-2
CASREEGRYGYTF
TGTGCCAGCAGGGAGGAGGGACGGTATGGCTACACCTTC
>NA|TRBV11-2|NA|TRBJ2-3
CASSFGDFGTDTQYF
TGTGCCAGCAGCTTCGGTGATTTCGGCACAGATACGCAGTATTTT
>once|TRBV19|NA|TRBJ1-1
CASSIATGYMNTEAFF
TGTGCCAGTAGTATAGCCACAGGTTACATGAACACTGAAGCTTTCTTT
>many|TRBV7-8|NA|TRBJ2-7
CASSLTVAVTYEQYF
TGTGCCAGCAGCCTCACCGTAGCGGTAACCTACGAGCAGTACTTC
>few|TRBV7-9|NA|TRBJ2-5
CASSFGPGQETQYF
NA
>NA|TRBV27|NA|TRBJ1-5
CASSLWGILGNQPQHF
TGTGCCAGCAGTTTATGGGGGATTTTAGGCAATCAGCCCCAGCATTTT
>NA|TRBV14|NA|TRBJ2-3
CASSPSWVTDTQYF
TGTGCCAGCAGCCCTTCTTGGGTCACAGATACGCAGTATTTT
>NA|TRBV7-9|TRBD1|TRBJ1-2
CASSAWDREGFGYTF
TGTGCCAGCAGCGCCTGGGACAGGGAGGGATTCGGCTACACCTTC
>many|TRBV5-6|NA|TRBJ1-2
CASSVERTASAGYTF
TGTGCCAGCAGCGTGGAAAGGACCGCCTCCGCTGGCTACACCTTC
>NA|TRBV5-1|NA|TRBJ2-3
CASRVAATDTQYF
TGCGCCAGCCGGGTAGCGGCCACAGATACGCAGTATTTT
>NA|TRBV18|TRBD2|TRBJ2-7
CASSQTSGAYEQYF
TGTGCCAGCTCACAGACTAGCGGAGCCTACGAGCAGTACTTC
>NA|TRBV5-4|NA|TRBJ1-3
CASSPQSSGGGGGNTIYF
TGTGCCAGCAGCCCGCAATCATCAGGCGGCGGGGGAGGAAACACCATATATTTT
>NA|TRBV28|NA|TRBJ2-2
CASSFGVWAGELFF
TGTGCCAGCAGTTTTGGGGTATGGGCCGGGGAGCTGTTTTTT
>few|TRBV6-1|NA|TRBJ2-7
CASSNTGEGDYEQYF
TGTGCCAGCAGTAACACAGGGGAGGGGGACTACGAGCAGTACTTC
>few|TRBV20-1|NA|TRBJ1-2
CSADVDYGYTF
TGCAGTGCCGACGTCGACTATGGCTACACCTTC
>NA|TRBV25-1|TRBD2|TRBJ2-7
CASSGNRREGGSYEQYF
TGTGCCAGCAGTGGTAATCGGCGGGAGGGTGGGTCCTACGAGCAGTACTTC
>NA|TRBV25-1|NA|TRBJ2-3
CASSVRGADTQYF
TGTGCCAGCAGTGTTAGGGGCGCAGATACGCAGTATTTT
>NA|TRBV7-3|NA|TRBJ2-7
CASSLSQGGGQQYF
TGTGCCAGCAGCCTCTCCCAGGGGGGAGGCCAGCAGTACTTC
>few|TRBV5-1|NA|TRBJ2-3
CASSLGLLLSTDTQYF
TGCGCCAGCAGCTTGGGACTCCTCCTTAGCACAGATACGCAGTATTTT
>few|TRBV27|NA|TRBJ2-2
CASSRWPGLGTGELFF
TGTGCCAGCAGTCGTTGGCCCGGTCTTGGAACCGGGGAGCTGTTTTTT
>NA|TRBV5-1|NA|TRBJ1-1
CASSLQGPNTEAFF
TGCGCCAGCAGCTTGCAGGGCCCGAACACTGAAGCTTTCTTT
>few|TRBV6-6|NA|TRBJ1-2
CASSIEPGIYGYTF
TGTGCCAGCAGTATTGAACCAGGGATCTATGGCTACACCTTC
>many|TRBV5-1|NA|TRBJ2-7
CASSLWSGGTYEQYF
TGCGCCAGCAGCTTGTGGTCAGGGGGGACCTACGAGCAGTACTTC
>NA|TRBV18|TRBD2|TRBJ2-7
CASSRGTSGSTYEQYF
TGTGCCAGCTCACGGGGGACTAGCGGATCAACCTACGAGCAGTACTTC
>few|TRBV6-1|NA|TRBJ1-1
CATRNTEAFF
TGTGCCACCCGGAACACTGAAGCTTTCTTT
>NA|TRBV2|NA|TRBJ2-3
CASSRFTDTQYF
TGTGCCAGCAGTCGCTTCACAGATACGCAGTATTTT
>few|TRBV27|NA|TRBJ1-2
CASRGTAANYGYTF
TGTGCCAGCAGGGGGACGGCTGCTAACTATGGCTACACCTTC